The 2 T cell receptor beta chains reported below all come from one sample, sequenced in a study of blood T cell repertoires in COVID-19. The protocol was immunoSEQ multiplex PCR, while the TCRdb copy is restricted to in-frame clones and leaves out a portion. The top ten hold 21% of the sample, which has tens of thousands of clones, roughly 82% seen once. The source material was peripheral blood. The receptors here all came from a human donor in a cohort sampled during active COVID-19.

V usage is TRBV25-1 and J usage is TRBJ2-1; 12 bases are a match to TRBD2. V gave up 4 bases and J gave up 10 bases; unmatched junction bases: 8. The CDR3 is 15 residues long. CDR1 is MGHDK and CDR2 is SYGVNS in the germline V gene. Written as DNA, the CDR3 is TGTGCCAGCAGTGGGCTAGCGGGGGGGCCGGGGGAGCAGTTCTTC. It encodes CASSGLAGGPGEQFF.

CDR3 nucleotide sequence: TGTGCCAGCACGCGAGAACAGCTCTCCTACGAGCAGTACTTC. Protein sequence: CASTREQLSYEQYF. The J gene is TRBJ2-7, the V gene TRBV2; D is uncertain. Trimming took off 7 bases at V and 0 bases at J, with 13 bases between the two ends. The CDR3 loop spans 14 amino acids. Germline assignment: CDR1 SNHLY and CDR2 FYNNEI.